This record concerns one T cell receptor beta chain sequence. No cognate antigen has been identified for it. Library preparation used the immunoSEQ multiplex PCR assay. For the multiplex PCR, a mixture combining 60 forward primers for TCR Vbeta segments and 13 reverse primers for TCR Jbeta segments was used. A multiplex PCR assay on genomic DNA amplified the CDR3 region of rearranged TCR beta genes. On the Illumina HiSeq System, the amplified TCR beta libraries were sequenced as 87-base-pair reads. The authors' analysis ran thus. A later analysis tallied roughly 76 million unique TCR beta chains across the 700 or so repertoires, and 10 million to 11 million of those chains were shared by two or more donors. To remove PCR and sequencing errors, raw reads were error-corrected and collapsed into unique sequences using a nearest-neighbor algorithm that merged closely related sequences. Alignment of CDR3 sequences to IMGT reference sequences was used to assign V, D and J gene segments. For a sequence to be retained, a match of at least six nucleotides to both a V gene segment and a J gene segment was required. A rearrangement was called productive if the CDR3 had no stop codons and remained in frame with V and J, and every other rearrangement was called non-productive. CDR3 was defined by IMGT convention, running from the second conserved V-encoded cysteine to the conserved J-encoded phenylalanine. The earlier analysis of around 640 of the donors excluded sequences that lacked an unambiguous match to a single V gene segment. An earlier analysis of 587 of the donors classified V segments as functional when productive rearrangements were above 56.7% and as segregating when the standard deviation between donors was above 5%. A statistical classification framework was built to diagnose cytomegalovirus status from the catalog of TCR beta chain sequences. In a later analysis, TCR nucleotide sequences were compared against IMGT/GENE-DB human TR gene sequences so that V and J genes could be assigned. The TCRdist pipeline was used in a later analysis to assign CDR3 sequences and most-parsimonious VDJ recombination scenarios. In a later analysis, each TCR beta chain was defined by its CDR3 amino acid sequence together with its V-gene family, and reads without a unique V-gene family were excluded. In a later analysis, around 650 highly shared, low-generation-probability nucleotide sequences were removed to address suspected cross-contamination and a sequencing artifact. In a later analysis, a clonal expansion index was calculated for each public chain from normalized within-repertoire ranks of inferred template counts. In a later analysis, generation probabilities were computed with a VDJ recombination model fitted to out-of-frame rearrangements, and the resulting probabilities were checked against IGoR. In a later analysis, TCR-TCR, TCR-HLA and TCR-CMV co-occurrence was scored with hypergeometric tests, and a repertoire-size bias correction was applied to TCR pairs. A later analysis estimated false discovery rates by permuting HLA or CMV assignments 20 times. In a later analysis, co-occurring TCRs were grouped using DBSCAN, and TCRdist sequence similarity was added for clustering within HLA-allele-positive subsets. Repertoires with fewer than 30,000 or more than 120,000 public chains were left out of co-occurrence clustering, as were five repertoires with anomalous nucleotide sharing. TCRdb limited this immuneACCESS table to in-frame rearrangements with V and J called. A share of clones is missing; checked studies link under half to unresolved V genes, and the rest is unexplained. That table is the source of V, J and clone size, and D and trimming were worked out from the DNA. This sample's listing comprises around 76,000 clones. The ten largest clones take up about 5% of the sample.

The junction carries 11 bases between V and J, which are trimmed by 2 bases and 1 base respectively. From the cysteine through the phenylalanine, the CDR3 covers 15 amino acids. Left in the record is the CDR3 DNA by itself, 45 bases read in frame from the first base. According to the germline V gene, CDR1 reads SGHVS and CDR2 reads FNYEAQ. This sample stems from a study of cytomegalovirus exposure and HLA in healthy donors (dated by TCRdb to 2016 to 2017). Turning to the overall study: An earlier analysis of some 500 of the donors reported 250 to 300 Gb of sequence data and 100 million to 130 million unique TCR beta sequences from about 180 million T cells. In a later genetic analysis, genome-wide SNP genotypes for about 55% of the roughly 700 donors were used, and that subset was treated as a discovery cohort. HLA typing included class I and class II loci at four-digit resolution. Among about 360 genotyped donors of the cohort, an average of 235,054 unique TCR beta nucleotide sequences were sequenced per donor, about a sixth of them non-productive. Of the 350 to 400 genotyped donors, about 80% fell in the genetic ancestry cluster associated with self-reported Caucasian donors. Donor age, sex, ethnicity and CMV serostatus were collected together with the repertoire data. A later analysis re-analyzed previously published TCR beta repertoires from approximately 670 donors and added high-resolution HLA genotyping to study TCR occurrence patterns. The study used immunosequencing to profile the T cell repertoires of approximately 630 subjects and linked those repertoires to cytomegalovirus serostatus. A separate validation cohort of 90 to 150 different subjects was used in addition to the roughly 670-subject first cohort. To predict cytomegalovirus infection status, the study combined high-throughput TCR immunosequencing, statistical association of individual TCRs with disease status, and machine learning. Four to six DR-DQ haplotypes were handled as single units for association and clustering, since linkage in the cohort was strong. An early release that covered about 600 HLA-typed donors contained around 330 gigabases of sequencing data and 70 million to 100 million unique TCR sequences. Rather than drawing on any new phenotypic data, the later analysis identified candidate immune exposures from TCR beta sequences and the way those sequences occurred across donors. To decide whether each TCR beta V gene segment behaved as functional or pseudogenic, an earlier analysis of some 600 of the donors relied on high-throughput TCR beta sequencing. The number of donors typed differed by locus, with roughly 629-640 for A, B, C, DRB1 and DQB1, around 500 for DQA1, 600 to 610 for DPA1, and some 440 for DPB1. The aim of the study was to test whether cataloging public T cell receptors could identify signatures of past pathogen exposure. All discovery cohort repertoires had been generated using a single sequencing platform.

What the work shows at the level of the full study, not this receptor alone: The authors suggested that the approach could potentially be generalized to other disease states and immunological phenotypes. A later genetic analysis reported fewer N-insertions in productive TCRs among donors in an Asian-associated ancestry cluster than the roughly 640-donor mean. This cohort had only TCR beta chains sequenced, and the lack of alpha or paired-chain data limited which features could be detected. The classifier was reported to diagnose cytomegalovirus status with high specificity and sensitivity in both the original and validation cohorts. Some IMGT-functional V segments, including TRBV6-2 and TRBV6-3, could not be told apart with the 87-base-pair reads, so those segments were excluded. Most CMV-associated TCR beta chains appeared to be HLA-restricted in a later analysis, and the HLA associations seemed to be driven largely by CMV exposure. Immune exposure information for the cohort was limited to CMV serostatus. According to a later analysis, parvovirus B19, influenza, CMV and Epstein-Barr virus appeared linked to several top co-occurrence clusters. Because counts were too low, more than 15 rarely observed V segments, including chromosome 9 orphons, were excluded from the earlier analysis of several hundred of the donors. Because HLA typing was unavailable for some donors at each locus, only the typed subset was used in association tests. Assigning TCR associations to individual alleles was difficult when HLA alleles, especially DR and DQ, strongly co-occurred. In a later analysis, over 15,000 TCR beta sequences were associated with specific HLA alleles at a false discovery rate of 0.05. According to a later analysis, TCR association rates differed among HLA loci, with DRB1 alleles showing the most associated TCRs and HLA-C alleles showing the fewest. Sequencing depth was assumed to be roughly uniform across donors in the presence/absence analyses, though that assumption may not hold. A cluster of highly shared sequence variants was judged likely to be a technical artifact of the sequencing pipeline. In an earlier analysis of around 600 of the donors, most TCR beta V segments appeared in productive rearrangements about 87% or about 30% of the time, broadly matching IMGT annotations. While some public TCRs were present in many individuals, most TCR sequences turned up only very rarely across donors. In vitro tests confirmed that a few of the cytomegalovirus-associated TCR beta chains recognize cytomegalovirus antigens. In a later genetic analysis, a missense DCLRE1C variant was associated with V-gene and J-gene trimming of TCR beta chains, and the association was replicated in an independent cohort. A further reported finding was that TCR beta sequences accurately predicted the HLA-A and HLA-B alleles for most subjects in the first cohort. Linkage disequilibrium might explain the correlated functional status among segregating V segments, but an unknown experimental factor could not be ruled out. The study gave a list of some 150 TCR beta chains associated with cytomegalovirus. In a later analysis, HLA-associated TCR beta chains showed more clonal expansion and lower generation probabilities than non-associated chains that were equally common.

The cohort consisted of 670 or so healthy bone marrow donors. All cohort members were sampled while nominally healthy, although unrecorded immune exposures were likely present. The donor tested CMV seronegative, placing the donor among the 350 to 400 seronegative members of the cohort. A peripheral blood sample was provided by each donor, and peripheral blood mononuclear cells were used for TCR beta sequencing. The Qiagen DNeasy Blood Extraction Kit was used to extract genomic DNA from the blood cell samples. Sequenced material: PBMCs. The receptor comes from a man in his forties in good health and CMV-seronegative. Recombination connected TRBV7-6 to TRBJ1-2, with the D gene call left open. The CDR3 loop reads CASSLRLEGNYGYTF. In nucleotide form, the sequence is TGTGCCAGCAGCTTAAGGTTGGAGGGTAACTATGGCTACACCTTC.